The 16 T cell receptor beta chains given below trace back to one sample, sequenced in a study of Graves' ophthalmopathy and Graves' hyperthyroidism. Transcripts of RNA were the source for amplifying TCR beta CDR3 regions. RT-PCR in the first round used HTBI primers; a second-round multiplex PCR followed. From the multiplex PCR reads, TCRdb called clonotypes with MiXCR, one entry per CDR3 protein. Of some 520,000 distinct CDR3 sequences in the sample, approximately 14% were seen once. Source material: blood. The receptor source for this set is a young woman with Graves' ophthalmopathy.

This clonotype was recorded many times. This chain's CDR3 is CASRPQGLDYGYTF. CDR3 DNA sequence: TGTGCCAGCAGACCACAGGGGCTTGACTATGGCTACACCTTC. V usage is TRBV7-3 and J usage is TRBJ1-2; 7 nucleotides line up with TRBD1. Germline CDR1 reads SGHTA; CDR2 reads FQGTGA. The CDR3 has 14 amino acids. V shed 6 bases and J 3 bases; nucleotides not matched to a gene: 7.

This clonotype was counted many times. The gene calls are TRBV12-3 or TRBV12-4 and TRBJ1-1; weak D call: TRBD1 (6 bases). Between the trimmed V and J ends, which lost 3 bases and 7 bases, there was a span of 12 bases. The CDR3 is 13 amino acids. The CDR3 loop is CASSLGGGNEAFF. The CDR3 DNA reads TGTGCCAGCAGTTTGGGGGGCGGTAATGAAGCTTTCTTT.

This clonotype was seen at least ten times. The chain carries TRBV11-2 and TRBJ2-5; 10 nucleotides align to TRBD2. V dropped 5 bases and J dropped 5; count of bases not matched to a gene: 17. The germline gives CDR1 SGHAT, CDR2 FQNNGV. This CDR3 contains 18 residues. CDR3 in amino acids: CASSLGVLAGEGGETQYF. The CDR3 nucleotides are TGTGCCAGCAGCCTGGGAGTTCTAGCGGGAGAAGGGGGCGAGACCCAGTACTTC.

The rearrangement links TRBV9 to TRBJ2-7; TRBD2 agrees at 8 bases. The V gene's germline CDR1 is SGDLS and CDR2 YYNGEE. This CDR3 spans 16 amino acids. V shed 7 bases and J 1 base; nucleotides not matched to a gene: 13. In DNA, the CDR3 is TGTGCCAGCGCTTCGGGGGGGGCAGGGGTATCCTACGAGCAGTACTTC. Translating gives CASASGGAGVSYEQYF.

This clonotype was detected ten times or more. The rearrangement uses TRBV6-2 or TRBV6-3 and TRBJ2-2; TRBD1 is a possible D gene (5 bases). Germline lookup yields CDR1 MNHEY and CDR2 SVGEGT. The CDR3 runs to 11 residues. V lost 7 bases and J 8 bases, leaving 8 bases between the germline ends. CDR3 region: CASIAGGELFF. For the CDR3, the DNA is TGTGCCAGCATCGCAGGGGGGGAGCTGTTTTTT.

This clonotype was found many times. This sequence joins TRBV12-3 or TRBV12-4 and TRBJ2-7, with 9 bases that match TRBD1. Trimming took 6 bases from V and 4 from J; bases not matched to a gene: 10. The CDR3 contains 15 residues. CDR3 nucleotides: TGTGCCAGCAGCAACGAGGGACAGGGAAGATACGAGCAGTACTTC. Translation gives CASSNEGQGRYEQYF.

This clonotype was observed many times. The rearrangement joins TRBV11-1 to TRBJ1-2; 9 nucleotides align to TRBD1. The CDR3 extends over 17 amino acids. Germline V gene data show CDR1 as SGHAT and CDR2 as FQDESV (reference sequence). Trimming removed 4 bases from V and 3 bases from J; junction bases left unmatched: 12. The CDR3 nucleotides are TGTGCCAGCAGCTCCCTGGGACAGGGTCTAGTCGACTATGGCTACACCTTC. Its translation: CASSSLGQGLVDYGYTF.

This clonotype was recorded at least ten times. The V call is TRBV6-2 or TRBV6-3, the J call TRBJ1-1; D call uncertain. V was pared by 0 bases and J by 7 bases, with 9 bases between. CDR1 and CDR2 from the germline V gene are MNHEY and SVGEGT. This CDR3 contains 13 residues. CDR3 sequence (DNA): TGTGCCAGCAGTTACTCGAGCGGAAGTGAAGCTTTCTTT. Its translation: CASSYSSGSEAFF.

This clonotype was seen many times. This chain connects TRBV28 to TRBJ1-2; 8 bases align to TRBD1. Germline loops: CDR1 MDHEN, CDR2 SYDVKM. The V gene end was trimmed by 3 bases and the J gene end by 3 bases; junction bases not matched to a gene: 3. This CDR3 contains 14 residues. The CDR3 sequence: CASSLSTGDYGYTF. The CDR3 nucleotides are TGTGCCAGCAGTTTGTCGACAGGGGACTATGGCTACACCTTC.

Note on this clonotype: It differs at one base from a far larger clone, so likely a read error. This sequence joins TRBV2 and TRBJ2-5; D gene uncertain. In germline, CDR1 is SNHLY, CDR2 FYNNEI. CDR3 length: 11 amino acids. CDR3 DNA sequence: TGTGCCAGCGGGATCCAAGAGACCCGGTACTTC. Protein: CASGIQETRYF.

Many counts were recorded for this clonotype. The chain is built from TRBV20-1 and TRBJ2-5; possibly TRBD2 for D (6 bases). The CDR3 spans 13 residues. CDR1 DFQATT and CDR2 SNEGSKA come from the germline V gene (reference sequence). V was trimmed by 5 bases and J by 1 base, leaving 11 bases between them. The CDR3 bases are TGCAGTGCTTCGAGGACTACCCAAGAGACCCAGTACTTC. Protein product: CSASRTTQETQYF.

This clonotype was seen ten or more times. The chain has TRBV24-1 and TRBJ2-2; weak D call: TRBD1 (6 bases). The germline gives CDR1 KGHDR, CDR2 SFDVKD. This CDR3 has 14 residues. With 3 bases removed from V and 6 bases from J, the gap between germline ends came to 10 bases. The DNA for the CDR3 is TGTGCCACCAGTGATCCAAACAGGGCCGGGGAGCTGTTTTTT. Its translation: CATSDPNRAGELFF.

This clonotype was detected many times. This chain uses TRBV6-5 with TRBJ1-2; 9 bases are shared with TRBD1. The CDR3 runs to 13 residues. Germline assignment: CDR1 MNHEY and CDR2 SVGAGI. V lost 6 bases, J lost 6 bases, and 5 bases stayed unmatched. In DNA, the CDR3 is TGTGCCAGCAGCCCCTACAGGGGGCATGGCTACACCTTC. The encoded protein is CASSPYRGHGYTF.

The sample holds many counts of this clonotype. The V call is TRBV12-3 or TRBV12-4, the J call TRBJ1-2; no clear D. The CDR3 covers 14 residues. The V gene lost 5 bases and the J gene lost 6 bases, with 16 bases spanning the gap. CDR3: CASSPSGGSDGYTF. In DNA form, the CDR3 reads TGTGCCAGCAGTCCCTCAGGAGGTTCGGATGGCTACACCTTC.

This clonotype was seen repeatedly, ten times or more. This rearrangement joins TRBV27 to TRBJ1-1; 8 bases agree with TRBD1. The germline gives CDR1 MNHEY, CDR2 SMNVEV (reference sequence). The CDR3 runs to 16 residues. J lost 1 base, V lost 0 bases, and 4 bases had no gene match. The CDR3 bases are TGTGCCAGCAGTTTATCAACCGGGACAGGGAACACTGAAGCTTTCTTT. Translation: CASSLSTGTGNTEAFF.

This clonotype was detected many times. The V and J genes are TRBV7-6 and TRBJ2-2, with 9 bases identical to TRBD1. Germline trimming cut 5 bases from V and 3 bases from J; bases unmatched to any gene: 4. This CDR3 contains 15 residues. Germline CDR1 is SGHVS and CDR2 is FNYEAQ. For the CDR3, the DNA is TGTGCCAGCAGCCTGGGACAGGGCGACACCGGGGAGCTGTTTTTT. Protein sequence: CASSLGQGDTGELFF.